The 18 T cell receptor beta chains given below trace back to one sample, sequenced in a study of preoperative IRX-2 immunotherapy in early breast cancer (dated by TCRdb to between 2019 and 2020). The treatment or condition label corresponds to: preoperative locoregional IRX-2 cytokine immunotherapy. The receptor library was made with the immunoSEQ multiplex PCR assay. As stored in TCRdb, this immuneACCESS dataset retains in-frame rearrangements with V and J assigned. A fraction of the clones does not appear; measured against another copy, unresolved V genes explain less than half of the discrepancy, and the remainder lacks a known reason. Here the sample has about 89,000 clones; 86% occur a single time. Of the sample, around 2% falls within the top ten clones. Here the sequenced sample was tumor tissue, taken after IRX-2 immunotherapy. Receptor source: a human donor with breast cancer.

This chain links TRBV19 with TRBJ2-5; maybe TRBD2 (6 bases). The CDR3 has 14 amino acids. The germline CDR1 and CDR2 sequences are LNHDA and SQIVND (reference sequence). With 5 bases removed from V and 1 base from J, the gap between germline ends came to 11 bases. CDR3 sequence: CASSSGGSQETQYF. For the CDR3, the DNA is TGTGCCAGTAGTTCAGGAGGGTCCCAAGAGACCCAGTACTTC. The full variable domain, in which reference TRBV19 and TRBJ2-5 provide the parts outside the CDR3, is DGGITQSPKYLFRKEGQNVTLSCEQNLNHDAMYWYRQDPGQGLRLIYYSQIVNDFQKGDIAEGYSVSREKKESFPLTVTSAQKNPTAFYLCASSSGGSQETQYFGPGTRLLVL.

The gene calls are TRBV11-3 and TRBJ1-6; TRBD1 agrees at 7 bases. Germline V gene data show CDR1 as SGHNT and CDR2 as YENEEA. The CDR3 sequence is 15 residues long. With 3 bases clipped from V and 4 bases from J, the junction kept 3 bases outside the gene matches. The CDR3 DNA reads TGTGCCAGCAGCTTTATACAGGGGTATAATTCACCCCTCCACTTT. This gives the protein CASSFIQGYNSPLHF.

V and J are TRBV6-8 and TRBJ1-4, with D possibly matching TRBD1 (5 bases). Germline assignment: CDR1 MNHGY and CDR2 SAAAGT. The V end was cut by 5 bases, the J end by 6 bases, with 13 bases between. The CDR3 spans 14 residues. The CDR3 region has the DNA TGTGCCAGCAGTGGTGGGGGGAGCTATGAAAAACTGTTTTTT. Translating gives CASSGGGSYEKLFF.

This clone was detected only a few times. The chain employs TRBV7-6 and TRBJ2-1; maybe TRBD2 (7 bases). V gave up 5 bases and J gave up 7 bases, with 18 bases separating them. The CDR3 totals 15 residues. Germline V gene data show CDR1 as SGHVS and CDR2 as FNYEAQ. The CDR3 protein is CASSALGGERNEQFF. The CDR3 nucleotides are TGTGCCAGCAGCGCCCTAGGGGGGGAAAGGAATGAGCAGTTCTTC.

V gene TRBV28 combines with J gene TRBJ2-7; 7 nucleotides match TRBD1. The CDR3 extends over 15 amino acids. Trimming at V came to 6 bases and at J to 2 bases, leaving 10 bases not matched to a gene. Germline-derived CDR1 and CDR2 are MDHEN and SYDVKM. The CDR3 is CASRNTGDFAYEQYF. The DNA for the CDR3 is TGTGCCAGCAGAAACACAGGGGATTTCGCCTACGAGCAGTACTTC.

The chain is built from TRBV2 and TRBJ1-2; 8 positions agree with TRBD1. Trimming cost V 6 bases and J 2 bases; bases outside gene matches: 5. Germline V gene lookup returns CDR1 SNHLY and CDR2 FYNNEI. The CDR3 spans 14 residues. The CDR3 sequence: CASSRTGLNYGYTF. The CDR3 bases are TGTGCCAGCAGCCGGACAGGGTTAAACTATGGCTACACCTTC.

The V and J genes are TRBV19 and TRBJ2-2; D not resolved. Germline V gives CDR1 LNHDA, CDR2 SQIVND (reference sequence). CDR3 length: 11 amino acids. Trimming stripped 0 bases from V and 7 bases from J, with 0 bases between. This CDR3 is CASSIDGELFF. CDR3 DNA sequence: TGTGCCAGTAGTATAGACGGGGAGCTGTTTTTT.

The chain links TRBV5-1 to TRBJ2-2; TRBD2 matches 7 bases. The CDR3 totals 16 residues. The trim removed 4 bases at V and 0 bases at J, leaving 6 bases unmatched. Germline V lookup: CDR1 SGHRS, CDR2 YFSETQ. CDR3 sequence: CASSRGGAPNTGELFF. CDR3 in DNA: TGCGCCAGCAGCCGGGGAGGGGCCCCGAACACCGGGGAGCTGTTTTTT. The complete variable domain, with remaining parts taken from reference TRBV5-1 and TRBJ2-2, reads KAGVTQTPRYLIKTRGQQVTLSCSPISGHRSVSWYQQTPGQGLQFLFEYFSETQRNKGNFPGRFSGRQFSNSRSEMNVSTLELGDSALYLCASSRGGAPNTGELFFGEGSRLTVL.

This clone was detected once. This chain links TRBV7-5 with TRBJ2-1; TRBD2, the table's D call, was not compared with the DNA. TRBV7-5 is a known pseudogene. The CDR3 has 16 residues. This CDR3 is CASSLVVAAAHNEQFF. CDR3 DNA sequence: TGTGCCAGCAGCTTAGTTGTAGCGGCGGCCCACAATGAGCAGTTCTTC.

V is TRBV5-1 and J is TRBJ2-6, with D hard to call. The length of the CDR3 is 15 residues. Germline-derived CDR1 and CDR2 are SGHRS and YFSETQ. V lost 1 base and J lost 2, with 7 bases in between. In DNA form, the CDR3 reads TGCGCCAGCAGCTTGAGAGATGCTGGGGCCAACGTCCTGACTTTC. It yields the protein CASSLRDAGANVLTF.

This chain connects TRBV28 to TRBJ1-2, with D perhaps matching TRBD1 (5 bases). V lost 5 bases, J lost 8 bases, and 15 bases lay in between. CDR3 length: 13 amino acids. In germline, CDR1 is MDHEN, CDR2 SYDVKM. The CDR3 sequence: CASSPPGLAGYTF. The CDR3 DNA reads TGTGCCAGCAGTCCGCCGGGACTCGCGGGCTACACCTTC.

The chain joins TRBV28 to TRBJ1-3, with D hard to call. CDR1 and CDR2 (germline): MDHEN, SYDVKM. CDR3 size: 14 residues. V was cut by 6 bases and J by 2 bases, with 11 bases left in between. The DNA for the CDR3 is TGTGCCAGCAGCATCAGTATACCTGGAAACACCATATATTTT. This encodes CASSISIPGNTIYF.

The rearrangement uses TRBV6-8 and TRBJ2-7; D not certain. CDR1 and CDR2 (germline): MNHGY, SAAAGT. The CDR3 is 13 amino acids. Trimming removed 5 bases at V and 2 bases at J, with 10 bases between. CDR3 nucleotides: TGTGCCAGCAGTATGACACCAACCTACGAGCAGTACTTC. Translation gives CASSMTPTYEQYF.

This chain connects TRBV7-1 to TRBJ2-7; TRBD2 agrees at 8 bases. TRBV7-1 is marked as an open reading frame, function uncertain. The CDR3 runs to 14 residues. Trimming took 3 bases from V and 3 from J; bases not matched to a gene: 4. This chain's CDR3 is CASSSGLAIYEQYF. The CDR3 bases are TGTGCCAGCAGCTCCGGACTAGCAATCTACGAGCAGTACTTC.

V usage is TRBV18 and J usage is TRBJ1-2; maybe TRBD1 (6 bases). The CDR3 has 17 residues. Between the trimmed V and J ends, which lost 3 bases and 0 bases, there was a span of 17 bases. CDR1 is KGHSH and CDR2 is LQKENI in the germline V gene. The CDR3 is CASSPPGELGANYGYTF. CDR3 DNA: TGTGCCAGCTCACCCCCAGGGGAGCTCGGGGCTAACTATGGCTACACCTTC. The entire variable domain, with the rest obtained from reference TRBV18 and TRBJ1-2, is as follows: NAGVMQNPRHLVRRRGQEARLRCSPMKGHSHVYWYRQLPEEGLKFMVYLQKENIIDESGMPKERFSAEFPKEGPSILRIQQVVRGDSAAYFCASSPPGELGANYGYTFGSGTRLTVV.

The J gene is TRBJ1-2, the V gene TRBV6-8; 8 bases fit TRBD1. Trimming at V came to 5 bases and at J to 7 bases, leaving 15 bases not matched to a gene. The CDR3 is made up of 16 amino acids. Germline V gene sequence: CDR1 MNHGY, CDR2 SAAAGT. The CDR3 DNA is TGTGCCAGCAGTCAACCGACAGGGGCCCCTGACTTTGGCTACACCTTC. This translates into CASSQPTGAPDFGYTF.

The genes are TRBV18 and TRBJ1-4; 10 bases agree with TRBD1. The CDR3 covers 19 residues. The V gene's germline CDR1 is KGHSH and CDR2 LQKENI. Unmatched junction bases numbered 11, after V lost 4 bases and J lost 0 bases. The CDR3 is CASSLVTGGAGATNEKLFF. In nucleotides, the CDR3 is TGTGCCAGCTCACTCGTGACAGGGGGCGCCGGGGCAACTAATGAAAAACTGTTTTTT.

The chain joins TRBV14 to TRBJ2-1; the D gene is possibly TRBD1 (5 bases). Trimming took 1 base from V and 8 from J, leaving 15 bases between them. CDR3 length: 15 residues. CDR1 and CDR2 (germline): SGHDN, FVKESK. The chain's CDR3 is CASSQGLGPGYEQFF. CDR3 DNA sequence: TGTGCCAGCAGCCAAGGATTAGGCCCAGGGTATGAGCAGTTCTTC.